The T cell receptor beta chain under discussion was sequenced for a study of T cell responses to AZD1222 COVID-19 vaccine. Looked up from germline, CDR1 is MNHEY and CDR2 is SVGAGI. V shed 6 bases and J shed 6 bases, with 14 bases lying between them. This CDR3 has 14 amino acids. Worth noting for this clone: Its specificity is unknown.

Only in-frame clones appear in the TCRdb table, and some are missing; sequencing was by immunoSEQ multiplex PCR. The profile covers 150,000 or so clones, with approximately 91% appearing a single time and about 1% taken by the ten largest. Analyses pooled second doses at about 4 or about 12 weeks. Study-wide findings and caveats: There were repertoire samples only from the period after the peak T cell response. Possibly, clonal diversity was underestimated; donors were largely white British and included more females.

The chain links TRBV6-5 to TRBJ1-4; D is possibly TRBD1 (6 bases). This receptor was obtained from an adult who received the AZD1222 COVID-19 vaccine. The starting material was peripheral blood, obtained 28 days after the second AZD1222 dose. CDR3 amino acids: CASSRTTGYEKLFF. The CDR3 nucleotides are TGTGCCAGCAGCCGAACGACAGGTTATGAAAAACTGTTTTTT.